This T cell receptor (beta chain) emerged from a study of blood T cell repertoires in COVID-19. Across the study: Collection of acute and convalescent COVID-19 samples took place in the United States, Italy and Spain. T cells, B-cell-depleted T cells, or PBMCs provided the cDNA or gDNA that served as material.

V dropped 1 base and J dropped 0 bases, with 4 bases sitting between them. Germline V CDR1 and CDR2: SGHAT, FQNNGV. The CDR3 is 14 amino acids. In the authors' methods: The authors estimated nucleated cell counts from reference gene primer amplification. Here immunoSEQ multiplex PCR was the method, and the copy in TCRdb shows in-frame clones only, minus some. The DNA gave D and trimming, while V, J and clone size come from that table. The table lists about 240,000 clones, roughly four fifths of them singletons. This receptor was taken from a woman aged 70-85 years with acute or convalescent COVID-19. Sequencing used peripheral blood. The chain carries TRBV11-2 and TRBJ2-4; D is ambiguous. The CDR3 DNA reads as TGTGCCAGCAGCTTAGTAGTAGCCAAAAACATTCAGTACTTC. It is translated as CASSLVVAKNIQYF.